The 29 T cell receptor beta chains presented below share a single source sample, sequenced in a study of T cell responses to AZD1222 COVID-19 vaccine. Libraries were prepared by immunoSEQ multiplex PCR; TCRdb keeps only in-frame clonotypes and omits some of them. The sample yields 100,000 or so clones, approximately 87% seen once. The starting material was peripheral blood, obtained on day 0 of AZD1222 vaccination. These TCRs come from an adult in good health.

The sample holds a few counts of this clone. The chain has TRBV6-2 or TRBV6-3 and TRBJ2-5, with D perhaps TRBD1 (8 bases). Trimming left V 5 bases short and J 4 bases short, with 20 bases between. This CDR3 has 16 residues. Looked up from germline, CDR1 is MNHEY and CDR2 is SVGEGT. In DNA, the CDR3 is TGTGCCAGCAGTCAGGGGGCAAGCGGGAAGGGAGAGACCCAGTACTTC. It specifies CASSQGASGKGETQYF.

The V gene is TRBV20-1, the J gene TRBJ2-1, with D perhaps being TRBD1 or TRBD2 (5 bases each). Between the trimmed V and J ends, which lost 3 bases and 3 bases, there was a span of 18 bases. Germline assignment: CDR1 DFQATT and CDR2 SNEGSKA (reference sequence). This CDR3 has 16 residues. Here the CDR3 DNA reads TGCAGTGCTAGTAGCCGGGACCTAGGACACTACAATGAGCAGTTCTTC. Translation: CSASSRDLGHYNEQFF.

The chain recombines TRBV27 with TRBJ2-3; a possible D gene is TRBD2 (7 bases). V was shortened by 3 bases and J by 5 bases, with 12 bases between the two germline ends. Germline V CDR1 and CDR2: MNHEY, SMNVEV (reference sequence). This CDR3 is 14 amino acids long. The CDR3 is CASSFWGGRDTQYF. The CDR3 DNA reads as TGTGCCAGCAGTTTTTGGGGGGGCCGAGATACGCAGTATTTT.

J is TRBJ2-1 and V is TRBV6-5; D remains ambiguous. Deletions cut 8 bases from V and 0 bases from J, with 11 bases between. Germline V gene data show CDR1 as MNHEY and CDR2 as SVGAGI. The CDR3 length is 14 residues. The DNA of the CDR3 is TGTGCCAGCTTCGGATCGAGCTCCTACAATGAGCAGTTCTTC. Its protein product is CASFGSSSYNEQFF.

The genes are TRBV7-6 and TRBJ2-7; TRBD2 matches at 10 bases. The CDR3 sequence is 19 residues long. Germline trimming cut 0 bases from V and 2 bases from J; bases unmatched to any gene: 13. From germline, CDR1 is SGHVS and CDR2 FNYEAQ. The CDR3 loop reads CASSLAASGSAGYTYEQYF. As DNA, the CDR3 is TGTGCCAGCAGCTTAGCGGCTAGCGGGAGTGCGGGCTATACCTACGAGCAGTACTTC.

This chain uses TRBV3-1 (or the pseudogene TRBV3-2) with TRBJ2-1, with 9 bases that match TRBD1. Germline values: CDR1 LGHDT, CDR2 YNNKEL (reference sequence). The CDR3 is 15 residues long. The ends lost 5 bases at V and 2 bases at J; junction bases unmatched: 4. The chain's CDR3 is CASSVTGGPYNEQFF. CDR3 sequence (DNA): TGTGCCAGCAGCGTAACAGGGGGCCCCTACAATGAGCAGTTCTTC.

V usage is TRBV6-6 and J usage is TRBJ2-3, with TRBD2 identical over 7 bases. The V segment lost 0 bases and the J segment 4 bases; nucleotides outside the gene matches: 4. The CDR3 sequence is 15 residues long. Germline lookup yields CDR1 MNHNY and CDR2 SVGAGI (reference sequence). CDR3 loop: CASSYSRERPDTQYF. CDR3 in DNA: TGTGCCAGCAGTTACTCGCGGGAGCGCCCAGATACGCAGTATTTT.

This clone was seen once. The chain has TRBV27 and TRBJ2-1, with 9 bases identical to TRBD2. This CDR3 is built from 15 residues. CDR1 MNHEY and CDR2 SMNVEV come from the germline V gene (reference sequence). Trimming at V came to 3 bases and at J to 2 bases, leaving 2 bases not matched to a gene. The DNA for the CDR3 is TGTGCCAGCAGTTTTAGCGGGAGCGCCTACAATGAGCAGTTCTTC. Encoded protein: CASSFSGSAYNEQFF.

This clone has a single count. The chain has TRBV25-1 and TRBJ2-5, with 11 bases fitting TRBD2. Germline V gives CDR1 MGHDK, CDR2 SYGVNS. The CDR3 totals 16 residues. V lost 3 bases, J lost 4 bases, and 7 bases stayed unmatched. The chain's CDR3 is CASSERLAGGGETQYF. The CDR3 bases are TGTGCCAGCAGTGAGCGGCTAGCGGGAGGAGGAGAGACCCAGTACTTC.

J is TRBJ2-7 and V is TRBV6-6; TRBD2 aligns across 12 bases. J gave up 4 bases and V 2 bases, and 6 bases lay outside the gene matches. The CDR3 runs 16 residues. CDR1 is MNHNY and CDR2 is SVGAGI in the germline V gene (reference sequence). The CDR3 nucleotides are TGTGCCAGCAGTTACGGCTTCGGGACTAGCGGGTACGAGCAGTACTTC. This codes for CASSYGFGTSGYEQYF.

The rearrangement joins TRBV5-6 to TRBJ2-4, with TRBD1 identical over 8 bases. With V trimmed by 8 bases and J by 4 bases, 14 bases remained unmatched. The CDR3 has 16 amino acids. Germline V CDR1 and CDR2: SGHDT, YYEEEE. DNA for the CDR3: TGTGCCAGACAAACTTTCAGGACAGGGTGTAAAAACATTCAGTACTTC. Protein sequence: CARQTFRTGCKNIQYF. The full variable domain, rest sourced from reference TRBV5-6 and TRBJ2-4, is DAGVTQSPTHLIKTRGQQVTLRCSPKSGHDTVSWYQQALGQGPQFIFQYYEEEERQRGNFPDRFSGHQFPNYSSELNVNALLLGDSALYLCARQTFRTGCKNIQYFGAGTRLSVL.

V is TRBV7-2 and J is TRBJ1-2; no clear D gene. Trimming took 4 bases from V and 7 from J, leaving 13 bases between them. Germline V lookup: CDR1 SGHTA, CDR2 FQGNSA. The CDR3 has 13 amino acids. The CDR3 nucleotides are TGTGCCAGCAGCTCGGGGTCCGATGTTGGCTACACCTTC. It encodes CASSSGSDVGYTF.

The chain combines TRBV7-2 with TRBJ2-3; the D gene is possibly TRBD2 (6 bases). The germline gives CDR1 SGHTA, CDR2 FQGNSA. The CDR3 contains 16 residues. Trimming shortened V by 3 bases and J by 2 bases, and 15 bases separated the two germline ends. The CDR3 DNA reads as TGTGCCAGCAGCTTCTCAGCGGGTTCCTTCACAGATACGCAGTATTTT. Translated, it gives CASSFSAGSFTDTQYF.

This clone was found once. The chain employs TRBV7-8 and TRBJ1-1; D ambiguous. V was trimmed by 3 bases and J by 4 bases, leaving 12 bases between them. The CDR3 length is 14 residues. Per germline, CDR1 SGHVS and CDR2 FQNEAQ. CDR3 protein: CASSLVSGSTEAFF. CDR3 DNA: TGTGCCAGCAGCTTGGTTTCGGGGTCCACTGAAGCTTTCTTT. Complete variable domain (other parts from reference TRBV7-8 and TRBJ1-1): GAGVSQSPRYKVAKRGQDVALRCDPISGHVSLFWYQQALGQGPEFLTYFQNEAQLDKSGLPSDRFFAERPEGSVSTLKIQRTQQEDSAVYLCASSLVSGSTEAFFGQGTRLTVV.

The V gene is TRBV5-6, the J gene TRBJ1-5; a weak D match, TRBD1 (6 bases). Germline CDR1 and CDR2: SGHDT and YYEEEE. The CDR3 contains 14 residues. The germline V and J ends were trimmed by 2 bases and 3 bases, with 9 bases remaining between them. The CDR3 here is CASSLGTTNQPQHF. The CDR3 nucleotides read TGTGCCAGCAGCTTAGGGACAACCAATCAGCCCCAGCATTTT.

The rearrangement joins TRBV7-6 to TRBJ2-4, with a tentative D call TRBD2 (6 bases). The germline CDR1 and CDR2 sequences are SGHVS and FNYEAQ. The CDR3 spans 16 residues. V was cut by 5 bases and J by 4 bases, with 18 bases left in between. The CDR3 sequence is CASSQMGGSGKNIQYF. CDR3 nucleotide sequence: TGTGCCAGCAGCCAAATGGGGGGAAGTGGGAAAAACATTCAGTACTTC.

This chain links TRBV18 with TRBJ2-1, with D tentatively TRBD1 (7 bases). CDR3 length equals 15 residues. CDR1 is KGHSH and CDR2 is LQKENI in the germline V gene. V was clipped by 3 bases and J by 9 bases, with 18 bases between them. This CDR3 reads CASSPQTGRRGEQFF. The CDR3, as DNA: TGTGCCAGCTCACCCCAGACAGGGCGGAGGGGTGAGCAGTTCTTC.

The V and J genes are TRBV9 and TRBJ2-3; 9 bases match TRBD2. The germline V gene encodes CDR1 SGDLS and CDR2 YYNGEE. CDR3 length: 15 residues. Germline trimming cut 0 bases from V and 6 bases from J; bases unmatched to any gene: 5. CDR3 sequence (DNA): TGTGCCAGCAGCGTAGCTGGGACTAGCAGCGATACGCAGTATTTT. This translates into CASSVAGTSSDTQYF.

J is TRBJ2-7 and V is TRBV11-2, with D possibly TRBD1 on 6 matching bases. Germline lookup yields CDR1 SGHAT and CDR2 FQNNGV. V lost 5 bases and J lost 2, with 16 bases in between. This CDR3 spans 15 amino acids. CDR3 protein: CASSPGAGKAYEQYF. The CDR3 coding sequence is TGTGCCAGCAGCCCAGGGGCAGGGAAGGCCTACGAGCAGTACTTC.

The chain joins TRBV15 to TRBJ1-2, with a weak D call TRBD1 (6 bases). Germline loops: CDR1 LNHNV, CDR2 YYDKDF (reference sequence). The CDR3 extends over 15 amino acids. V lost 0 bases to trimming and J lost 5 bases, with 13 bases between them. CDR3 coding DNA: TGTGCCACCAGCAGAGATGTGGGGGGGCCGTATGGCTACACCTTC. This encodes CATSRDVGGPYGYTF.

The rearrangement links TRBV7-8 to TRBJ1-1; D remains unclear. CDR1 is SGHVS and CDR2 is FQNEAQ in the germline V gene. Trimming took 1 base from V and 1 from J, leaving 1 base between them. CDR3 size: 12 residues. The CDR3 reads CASSLENTEAFF. The CDR3 coding sequence is TGTGCCAGCAGCTTAGAGAACACTGAAGCTTTCTTT.

V and J are TRBV28 and TRBJ2-1; 9 nucleotides match TRBD1. With 7 bases clipped from V and 10 bases from J, the junction kept 8 bases outside the gene matches. The CDR3 is 13 amino acids. The germline CDR1 and CDR2 sequences are MDHEN and SYDVKM. CDR3 sequence (DNA): TGTGCCAGCAAGACACAGGGGGCACGGGAGCAGTTCTTC. This codes for CASKTQGAREQFF. The variable domain in full, completed from reference TRBV28 and TRBJ2-1, reads DVKVTQSSRYLVKRTGEKVFLECVQDMDHENMFWYRQDPGLGLRLIYFSYDVKMKEKGDIPEGYSVSREKKERFSLILESASTNQTSMYLCASKTQGAREQFFGPGTRLTVL.

The chain has TRBV29-1 and TRBJ1-1; D is unclear. V gave up 5 bases and J gave up 6 bases, with 10 bases separating them. From germline, CDR1 is SQVTM and CDR2 ANQGSEA. The CDR3 extends over 11 amino acids. The CDR3 sequence: CSVLTAAEAFF. The DNA for the CDR3 is TGCAGCGTTCTAACAGCTGCTGAAGCTTTCTTT. The variable domain in full, completed from reference TRBV29-1 and TRBJ1-1, reads SAVISQKPSRDICQRGTSLTIQCQVDSQVTMMFWYRQQPGQSLTLIATANQGSEATYESGFVIDKFPISRPNLTFSTLTVSNMSPEDSSIYLCSVLTAAEAFFGQGTRLTVV.

The rearrangement links TRBV28 to TRBJ2-3; D may correspond to TRBD1 or TRBD2 (7 bases each). The CDR3 runs to 14 residues. The V and J ends lost 6 bases and 10 bases respectively, with 20 bases between them. CDR1 and CDR2 (germline): MDHEN, SYDVKM. The CDR3 DNA sequence: TGTGCCAGCAGACCAGGGGGAGGGGGTCCGGCGCAGTATTTT. Protein product: CASRPGGGGPAQYF.

The V gene is TRBV7-3, the J gene TRBJ2-2; D uncertain. This CDR3 has 15 residues. Between the trimmed V and J ends, which lost 5 bases and 0 bases, there was a span of 10 bases. Germline V lookup: CDR1 SGHTA, CDR2 FQGTGA. The DNA for the CDR3 is TGTGCCAGCAGCCCCGAGATGGCGAACACCGGGGAGCTGTTTTTT. Translation: CASSPEMANTGELFF.

This clone was seen a single time. The DNA of the CDR3 is TGTGCCAGCAATTCACAAGGGGCCGGCTATGGCTACACCTTC. Residues: CASNSQGAGYGYTF. The V and J genes are TRBV28 and TRBJ1-2; the D gene is possibly TRBD1 (5 bases). Trimming shortened V by 7 bases and J by 4 bases, and 16 bases separated the two germline ends. Germline CDR1 and CDR2: MDHEN and SYDVKM. The CDR3 is 14 residues long.

A few counts support this clone. V gene TRBV28 combines with J gene TRBJ1-6; 7 bases are a match to TRBD1. With V trimmed by 1 base and J by 11 bases, 11 bases remained unmatched. Germline V CDR1 and CDR2: MDHEN, SYDVKM. This CDR3 is built from 16 residues. CDR3 residues: CASSLSISGQGAPLHF. The CDR3 bases are TGTGCCAGCAGTTTATCCATAAGTGGCCAGGGGGCACCCCTCCACTTT. Variable domain in full (rest from reference TRBV28 and TRBJ1-6): DVKVTQSSRYLVKRTGEKVFLECVQDMDHENMFWYRQDPGLGLRLIYFSYDVKMKEKGDIPEGYSVSREKKERFSLILESASTNQTSMYLCASSLSISGQGAPLHFGNGTRLTVT.

The V gene is TRBV21-1, the J gene TRBJ2-3; TRBD1 is the table's D call and was not checked against the DNA. TRBV21-1 is termed a pseudogene. The CDR3 length is 17 residues. The CDR3 nucleotides read TGTGCCAGCAGCAAGTGGGAAGACAGGGGTGCCACAGATACGCAGTATTTT. It translates to CASSKWEDRGATDTQYF.

The chain couples TRBV6-5 to TRBJ2-7; D may be TRBD1 (7 bases). Germline V gives CDR1 MNHEY, CDR2 SVGAGI. The CDR3 runs to 15 residues. V was cut by 5 bases and J by 7 bases, with 21 bases left in between. The CDR3 region is CASSREDRRDWEQYF. The DNA of the CDR3 is TGTGCCAGCAGTAGAGAGGACAGGAGGGACTGGGAGCAGTACTTC.